These 25 T cell receptor beta chains were sequenced from one sample in a study of T-cell memory formation after mild COVID-19. TCRdb reprocessed the 5' RACE reads via MiXCR and lists one record per CDR3 protein. The sample records more than 450,000 distinct CDR3 sequences, around 17% being singletons. The sequencing input was PBMCs or a T cell subset sorted from them (not recorded which). The receptors were sampled from an adult woman who had mild COVID-19 (a few samples of this study predate the infection). Cell type and time point are not known.

The rearrangement uses TRBV7-3 and TRBJ2-3, with a possible D match to TRBD2 (7 bases). Deletions cut 3 bases from V and 0 bases from J, with 13 bases between. Germline CDR1 and CDR2: SGHTA and FQGTGA. This CDR3 comprises 16 residues. The CDR3 bases are TGTGCCAGCAGCTTGAAGGGAGGGGGAAGCACAGATACGCAGTATTTT. Translating gives CASSLKGGGSTDTQYF.

This clonotype was seen only a few times. The CDR3 loop reads CASSGALLTF. The CDR3 DNA is TGTGCCAGCAGCGGGGCCCTATTGACCTTC. The V gene is TRBV25-1, the J gene TRBJ1-2; D might be TRBD1 (5 bases). The CDR3 has 10 residues. Germline lookup yields CDR1 MGHDK and CDR2 SYGVNS. Trimming shortened V by 6 bases and J by 14 bases, and 13 bases separated the two germline ends.

The rearrangement uses TRBV4-1 and TRBJ1-2; unclear D gene. This CDR3 has 15 residues. V lost 0 bases and J 0 bases, leaving 8 bases between the germline ends. The germline CDR1 and CDR2 sequences are MGHRA and YSYEKL. The CDR3 DNA reads TGCGCCAGCAGCCAAGAGATCAGAGCTAACTATGGCTACACCTTC. It is translated as CASSQEIRANYGYTF.

This clonotype was seen at least ten times. The CDR3 bases are TGTGCCAGCAGCCCCGGACTCTATGGCTACACCTTC. Translation: CASSPGLYGYTF. V and J are TRBV11-2 and TRBJ1-2; D remains ambiguous. Germline lookup yields CDR1 SGHAT and CDR2 FQNNGV. Deletions cut 5 bases from V and 4 bases from J, with 8 bases between. The CDR3 contains 12 residues.

This clonotype was seen more than once but under ten times. V and J are TRBV7-8 and TRBJ2-3; 7 bases align to TRBD2. In germline, CDR1 is SGHVS, CDR2 FQNEAQ. This CDR3 is built from 17 residues. The V gene end was trimmed by 3 bases and the J gene end by 0 bases; junction bases not matched to a gene: 9. The CDR3 sequence is CASSFRPAGLSTDTQYF. The CDR3 region has the DNA TGTGCCAGCAGCTTTCGCCCAGCGGGACTAAGCACAGATACGCAGTATTTT.

This clonotype was seen more than once but under ten times. The CDR3 spells CSVELAGDYEQYF. Here the CDR3 DNA reads TGCAGCGTTGAATTAGCGGGAGACTACGAGCAGTACTTC. The chain joins TRBV29-1 to TRBJ2-7; 9 bases line up with TRBD2. The CDR3 has 13 residues. V lost 2 bases, J lost 3 bases, and 2 bases stayed unmatched. Per germline, CDR1 SQVTM and CDR2 ANQGSEA.

The chain carries TRBV19 and TRBJ1-1; D is perhaps TRBD1 (6 bases). V was clipped by 11 bases and J by 7 bases, with 14 bases between them. Per the germline V gene, CDR1 is LNHDA and CDR2 is SQIVND (reference sequence). This CDR3 comprises 11 residues. The CDR3: CAASQGLEAFF. DNA of the CDR3: TGTGCCGCCTCACAGGGTCTTGAAGCTTTCTTT.

This chain joins TRBV5-1 and TRBJ1-1, with D hard to call. Germline V gene sequence: CDR1 SGHRS, CDR2 YFSETQ. Trimming took off 5 bases at V and 8 bases at J, with 16 bases between the two ends. The CDR3 totals 13 residues. The CDR3 sequence is CASSFNPGGEAFF. CDR3 coding DNA: TGCGCCAGCAGTTTCAACCCAGGAGGCGAAGCTTTCTTT.

The V call is TRBV9, the J call TRBJ1-2; no clear D. Trimming cost V 0 bases and J 7 bases, with 19 bases left between them. The CDR3 length is 16 residues. Germline CDR1 reads SGDLS; CDR2 reads YYNGEE. This CDR3 is CASSVGSGGYESGYTF. CDR3 bases: TGTGCCAGCAGCGTAGGGTCGGGAGGCTATGAAAGTGGCTACACCTTC. Complete variable domain (other parts from reference TRBV9 and TRBJ1-2): DSGVTQTPKHLITATGQRVTLRCSPRSGDLSVYWYQQSLDQGLQFLIQYYNGEERAKGNILERFSAQQFPDLHSELNLSSLELGDSALYFCASSVGSGGYESGYTFGSGTRLTVV.

The rearrangement links TRBV29-1 to TRBJ2-1; D unclear. This CDR3 is built from 16 residues. Germline V gene sequence: CDR1 SQVTM, CDR2 ANQGSEA. V lost 1 base and J lost 9, with 22 bases in between. The CDR3 DNA reads TGCAGCGTTGAAGGAGGAGAACCCCCCGGTGCCAGTGAGCAGTTCTTC. This sequence encodes CSVEGGEPPGASEQFF.

V gene TRBV12-3 or TRBV12-4 combines with J gene TRBJ2-6; possible D gene TRBD1, 5 bases. The CDR3 spans 16 residues. V lost 5 bases, J lost 0 bases, and 11 bases lay in between. The CDR3 DNA is TGTGCCAGCAGTCCGACAGTCCACTCTGGGGCCAACGTCCTGACTTTC. It codes for CASSPTVHSGANVLTF.

This rearrangement joins TRBV7-2 to TRBJ1-1; D is possibly TRBD1 (5 bases). Germline V CDR1 and CDR2: SGHTA, FQGNSA. This CDR3 comprises 17 residues. Trimming cost V 5 bases and J 1 base, with 20 bases left between them. CDR3 sequence: CASSVTPGTRPNTEAFF. The CDR3, as DNA: TGTGCCAGCAGCGTAACTCCAGGGACCCGGCCGAACACTGAAGCTTTCTTT.

This clonotype was seen a few times. J is TRBJ2-1 and V is TRBV20-1; TRBD2 aligns across 12 bases. This CDR3 region has 14 residues. The germline V gene has CDR1 DFQATT and CDR2 SNEGSKA (reference sequence). V trimming: 3 bases; J trimming: 9 bases; junction bases outside the gene matches: 6. CDR3 sequence (DNA): TGCAGTGCTAGCGCTAGCGGGAGGGCCACTGAGCAGTTCTTC. Translation: CSASASGRATEQFF.

This clonotype came up a few times. The gene calls are TRBV7-2 and TRBJ2-7; the match to TRBD2 covers 8 bases. V lost 4 bases and J lost 6; bases outside the gene matches: 11. In germline, CDR1 is SGHTA, CDR2 FQGNSA. This CDR3 region has 15 residues. CDR3 region: CASSYLAGTPREQYF. The CDR3 coding sequence is TGTGCCAGCAGCTACCTAGCGGGCACACCCCGCGAGCAGTACTTC. The full variable domain, rest sourced from reference TRBV7-2 and TRBJ2-7, is GAGVSQSPSNKVTEKGKDVELRCDPISGHTALYWYRQSLGQGLEFLIYFQGNSAPDKSGLPSDRFSAERTGGSVSTLTIQRTQQEDSAVYLCASSYLAGTPREQYFGPGTRLTVT.

This clonotype was detected only a few times. The rearrangement links TRBV5-1 to TRBJ1-1; maybe TRBD1 (6 bases). Deletions cut 8 bases from V and 1 base from J, with 15 bases between. This CDR3 is built from 14 residues. CDR1 is SGHRS, CDR2 YFSETQ, per germline. The CDR3 DNA sequence: TGCGCCAGTACTCAGGGGACCTCGAACACTGAAGCTTTCTTT. It yields the protein CASTQGTSNTEAFF.

There are many counts of this clonotype. The rearrangement joins TRBV5-1 to TRBJ2-3; perhaps TRBD1 as D (5 bases). V was clipped by 2 bases and J by 0 bases, with 10 bases between them. The CDR3 is 15 amino acids. The V gene's germline CDR1 is SGHRS and CDR2 YFSETQ. CDR3 amino acids: CASSLQESSTDTQYF. The CDR3 DNA is TGCGCCAGCAGCTTACAGGAGTCAAGCACAGATACGCAGTATTTT. Using reference TRBV5-1 and TRBJ2-3 for the parts outside the CDR3, the full variable domain is KAGVTQTPRYLIKTRGQQVTLSCSPISGHRSVSWYQQTPGQGLQFLFEYFSETQRNKGNFPGRFSGRQFSNSRSEMNVSTLELGDSALYLCASSLQESSTDTQYFGPGTRLTVL.

The chain links TRBV10-3 to TRBJ2-7; 16 bases align to TRBD2. The CDR3 is 16 amino acids. Germline V CDR1 and CDR2: ENHRY, SYGVKD. V gave up 8 bases and J gave up 1 base; unmatched junction bases: 5. For the CDR3, the DNA is TGTGCCATCGGGGGACTAGCGGGAGGGCCATCCTACGAGCAGTACTTC. Protein sequence: CAIGGLAGGPSYEQYF.

This clonotype was seen a handful of times. V is TRBV24-1 and J is TRBJ2-1, with 9 nucleotides matching TRBD2. V lost 6 bases, J lost 4 bases, and 18 bases stayed unmatched. The germline CDR1 and CDR2 sequences are KGHDR and SFDVKD. The CDR3 extends over 19 amino acids. CDR3 sequence reads: CATSPGGVAGVSIYNEQFF. In nucleotides, the CDR3 is TGTGCCACCAGTCCGGGAGGAGTAGCGGGAGTGAGTATATACAATGAGCAGTTCTTC.

The rearrangement uses TRBV27 and TRBJ2-2, with TRBD1 identical over 8 bases. CDR3 length: 16 residues. From germline, CDR1 is MNHEY and CDR2 SMNVEV (reference sequence). Trimming at V came to 4 bases and at J to 2 bases, leaving 6 bases not matched to a gene. CDR3 bases: TGTGCCAGCAGTTCACCAGGGGGCGCCAACACCGGGGAGCTGTTTTTT. This sequence encodes CASSSPGGANTGELFF.

The V call is TRBV29-1, the J call TRBJ2-7; a weak D match, TRBD1 (8 bases). V was shortened by 4 bases and J by 3 bases, with 22 bases between the two germline ends. Germline values: CDR1 SQVTM, CDR2 ANQGSEA. The CDR3 runs 16 residues. The CDR3 here is CSVGGQGNRDYYEQYF. CDR3 coding DNA: TGCAGCGTTGGAGGACAGGGCAACCGGGACTACTACGAGCAGTACTTC.

This clonotype was detected a few times. J is TRBJ1-2 and V is TRBV24-1; 8 nucleotides agree with TRBD1. V shed 4 bases and J 2 bases; nucleotides not matched to a gene: 5. CDR1 and CDR2 from the germline V gene are KGHDR and SFDVKD. CDR3 length equals 15 residues. The CDR3 nucleotides are TGTGCCACCAGTGACCCTAACAGGGGGAACTATGGCTACACCTTC. Its protein product is CATSDPNRGNYGYTF.

This clonotype has just a few counts. The chain links TRBV4-1 to TRBJ2-3; D is uncertain. V gave up 2 bases and J gave up 0 bases, with 6 bases separating them. From germline, CDR1 is MGHRA and CDR2 YSYEKL. The CDR3 is made up of 14 amino acids. This CDR3 is CASSQFTSTDTQYF. For the CDR3, the DNA is TGCGCCAGCAGCCAATTTACTAGCACAGATACGCAGTATTTT.

V is TRBV19 and J is TRBJ1-1; D is unclear. The V gene's germline CDR1 is LNHDA and CDR2 SQIVND (reference sequence). The CDR3 consists of 11 residues. Trimming stripped 5 bases from V and 6 bases from J, with 7 bases between. In DNA, the CDR3 is TGTGCCAGTAGTCAGAGGTCTGAAGCTTTCTTT. Amino acid sequence: CASSQRSEAFF.

V is TRBV6-1 and J is TRBJ2-7, with D perhaps TRBD1 (5 bases). The V end lost 1 base, the J end lost 3 bases, and 13 bases lay between the germline ends. The length of the CDR3 is 15 residues. Germline assignment: CDR1 MNHNS and CDR2 SASEGT. Here the CDR3 DNA reads TGTGCCAGCAGTGAAGTAGGTGGGGCGATCTACGAGCAGTACTTC. This sequence encodes CASSEVGGAIYEQYF.

This clonotype was counted ten times or more. This rearrangement joins TRBV5-1 to TRBJ2-1; 8 nucleotides align to TRBD1. V was clipped by 2 bases and J by 0 bases; unmatched bases: 13. The CDR3 has 19 amino acids. The germline V gene encodes CDR1 SGHRS and CDR2 YFSETQ. CDR3: CASSFTPGQASSSYNEQFF. As DNA, the CDR3 is TGCGCCAGCAGCTTCACACCGGGACAGGCCTCGAGCTCCTACAATGAGCAGTTCTTC.